Listed below are T cell receptor beta chains from one sample, sequenced in a study of blood T cells in healthy people across ages. TCRdb processed the 5' RACE reads anew with MiXCR; each CDR3 protein has one entry. The sample records hundreds of thousands of distinct CDR3 sequences, around half being singletons. The sequenced sample was blood. Receptor source: an elderly man in good health. CDR3s include the opening cysteine and the closing phenylalanine or tryptophan. The order of the fields is clone size, V gene, D gene, J gene, CDR3 protein, CDR3 DNA. The D gene is left open where the match is weak. Clone sizes are given selectively: once, few, many, or a class where the clone is expanded.

.,TRBV4-3,.,TRBJ1-6,CASSQEGGRLNSPLHF,TGCGCCAGCAGCCAGGAGGGGGGGCGTTTGAATTCACCCCTCCACTTT
many,TRBV6-6,.,TRBJ2-7,CASSPGRHYEQYF,TGTGCCAGCAGCCCGGGACGCCACTACGAGCAGTACTTC
few,TRBV7-8,TRBD1,TRBJ1-2,CASSLDRGGDGYTF,TGTGCCAGCAGCTTGGACAGGGGGGGAGATGGCTACACCTTC
.,TRBV5-1,TRBD2,TRBJ2-1,CASSPGLAGSYNEQFF,TGCGCCAGCAGCCCGGGACTAGCGGGGTCCTACAATGAGCAGTTCTTC
once,TRBV11-2,.,TRBJ2-7,CASSQGPGSPYEQYF,TGTGCCAGCAGCCAAGGACCCGGGAGTCCCTACGAGCAGTACTTC
.,TRBV29-1,TRBD2,TRBJ2-5,CSVPLAGVHNEQYF,TGCAGCGTCCCCCTAGCGGGAGTCCACAATGAGCAGTACTTC
.,TRBV5-1,.,TRBJ2-1,CASSLGRDGGAVLFF,TGCGCCAGCAGCTTGGGCCGGGACGGGGGAGCAGTGCTGTTCTTC
.,TRBV29-1,.,TRBJ2-5,CSVEDLGWETQYF,TGCAGCGTTGAAGATCTGGGGTGGGAGACCCAGTACTTC
few,TRBV4-2,.,TRBJ1-2,CASSQDYPGYYGYTF,TGTGCCAGCAGCCAAGACTATCCGGGGTACTATGGCTACACCTTC
many,TRBV6-2/TRBV6-3,.,TRBJ2-3,CASSYGSTEDTQYF,TGTGCCAGCAGTTATGGTTCAACGGAAGATACGCAGTATTTT
.,TRBV20-1,.,TRBJ1-2,CSASADYGYTF,TGCAGTGCTAGTGCAGACTATGGCTACACCTTC
few,TRBV20-1,.,TRBJ2-1,CSARGIKTYNEQFF,TGCAGTGCTAGGGGGATAAAGACCTACAATGAGCAGTTCTTC
.,TRBV7-8,TRBD1,TRBJ2-5,CASSFGGTGQETQYF,TGTGCCAGCAGCTTCGGCGGGACAGGACAAGAGACCCAGTACTTC
few,TRBV4-3,TRBD1,TRBJ2-5,CASSQEVQGAFQETQYF,TGCGCCAGCAGCCAAGAAGTCCAGGGGGCTTTCCAAGAGACCCAGTACTTC
.,TRBV28,TRBD1,TRBJ2-3,CASKVSGQTGLGDTQYF,TGTGCCAGCAAGGTTTCGGGACAGACTGGCCTAGGGGATACGCAGTATTTT
few,TRBV10-3,.,TRBJ1-1,CAIKGPDTEAFF,TGTGCCATCAAGGGGCCGGACACTGAAGCTTTCTTT
.,TRBV6-5,TRBD1,TRBJ1-1,CASSYRQGRPEAFF,TGTGCCAGCAGTTACCGACAGGGGAGGCCTGAAGCTTTCTTT
.,TRBV18,.,TRBJ2-5,CASSPGPPGSQETQYF,TGTGCCAGCTCACCGGGACCCCCGGGGAGTCAAGAGACCCAGTACTTC
.,TRBV7-2,TRBD2,TRBJ2-7,CASSQTSGRSYEQYF,TGTGCCAGCAGCCAAACTAGCGGAAGGTCCTACGAGCAGTACTTC
.,TRBV20-1,.,TRBJ2-1,CSARTGGAYNEQFF,TGCAGTGCTAGAACGGGCGGGGCCTACAATGAGCAGTTCTTC
few,TRBV10-3,.,TRBJ2-1,CAISESRGGLSNEQFF,TGTGCCATCAGTGAGTCGAGGGGGGGACTTTCCAATGAGCAGTTCTTC
.,TRBV11-2,TRBD1,TRBJ2-4,CASSLRPGQGENIQYF,TGTGCCAGCAGCCTACGCCCGGGACAGGGCGAAAACATTCAGTACTTC
.,TRBV4-3,TRBD1,TRBJ1-4,CASSQQYPGQGSEKLFF,TGCGCCAGCAGCCAACAATATCCGGGACAGGGGAGTGAAAAACTGTTTTTT
few,TRBV2,.,TRBJ2-7,CASSLWPNYEQYF,TGTGCCAGTTCCTTGTGGCCCAACTACGAGCAGTACTTC
.,TRBV20-1,TRBD2,TRBJ2-1,CSARDGFRTSDEQFF,TGCAGTGCTAGAGATGGGTTCAGGACTAGCGATGAGCAGTTCTTC
once,TRBV24-1,.,TRBJ2-1,CPKKVGSSRGEQFF,TGCCCAAAGAAAGTGGGTTCGTCACGAGGTGAGCAGTTCTTC
.,TRBV2,.,TRBJ2-5,CASTPDLRGTQYF,TGTGCCAGCACCCCGGACCTGCGGGGGACCCAGTACTTC
.,TRBV12-3/TRBV12-4,.,TRBJ2-7,CASSTGTITYEQYF,TGTGCCAGCAGTACCGGGACGATCACCTACGAGCAGTACTTC
few,TRBV2,.,TRBJ2-7,CASAGQSYEQYF,TGTGCCAGCGCCGGGCAGAGCTACGAGCAGTACTTC
once,TRBV29-1,.,TRBJ1-1,CSDAREWDTEAFF,TGCAGCGACGCCAGGGAGTGGGACACTGAAGCTTTCTTT
.,TRBV29-1,.,TRBJ1-2,CSVDTGAPVNYGYTF,TGCAGCGTTGACACAGGTGCACCAGTTAACTATGGCTACACCTTC
few,TRBV12-3/TRBV12-4,.,TRBJ2-1,CASSPHPIGNEQFF,TGTGCCAGCAGTCCGCATCCAATTGGGAATGAGCAGTTCTTC
.,TRBV25-1,.,TRBJ1-1,CASSERRRGNTEAFF,TGTGCCAGCAGTGAAAGGCGGCGGGGGAACACTGAAGCTTTCTTT
.,TRBV12-3/TRBV12-4,.,TRBJ1-2,CASRPDIDYGYTF,TGTGCCAGCAGACCGGACATTGACTATGGCTACACCTTC
.,TRBV24-1,.,TRBJ2-7,CATKDEQYF,TGTGCCACCAAGGACGAGCAGTACTTC
.,TRBV6-2/TRBV6-3,.,TRBJ2-5,CASSYSPGGKSAYF,TGTGCCAGCAGTTACTCCCCAGGCGGAAAGAGTGCGTACTTC
.,TRBV20-1,.,TRBJ2-3,CSASRQPTDTQYF,TGCAGTGCTAGTCGCCAGCCCACAGATACGCAGTATTTT
.,TRBV7-2,TRBD1,TRBJ2-7,CASSPGQGGFHEQYF,TGTGCCAGCAGCCCGGGACAGGGAGGATTCCACGAGCAGTACTTC
.,TRBV2,TRBD2,TRBJ2-5,CAGSEYTSGRETQYF,TGTGCCGGCAGTGAATATACTAGCGGGAGGGAGACCCAGTACTTC
.,TRBV5-1,.,TRBJ1-2,CASRSVGGNYGYTF,TGCGCCAGCAGGTCCGTTGGGGGTAACTATGGCTACACCTTC
.,TRBV2,.,TRBJ2-1,CASRLGTDNEQFF,TGTGCCAGCAGACTCGGGACGGACAATGAGCAGTTCTTC
.,TRBV5-1,.,TRBJ2-1,CASSPVTGSSYNEQFF,TGCGCCAGCAGCCCGGTTACGGGGAGCTCCTACAATGAGCAGTTCTTC
.,TRBV5-1,TRBD1,TRBJ2-5,CASSLAHTAIWDRVKNEQYF,TGCGCCAGCAGTTTGGCCCACACCGCGATTTGGGACAGGGTGAAAAATGAGCAGTACTTC
.,TRBV6-5,.,TRBJ2-6,CAGSYSGSGVANVLTF,TGTGCCGGCAGTTACTCTGGCTCAGGTGTGGCCAACGTCCTGACTTTC
.,TRBV4-3,.,TRBJ2-5,CASSLNGDNSQGTQYF,TGCGCCAGCAGCCTGAATGGGGACAACAGCCAAGGGACCCAGTACTTC
.,TRBV19,.,TRBJ1-5,CASSGGQTSNQPQHF,TGTGCCAGTAGTGGGGGACAAACTAGCAATCAGCCCCAGCATTTT
.,TRBV20-1,.,TRBJ1-1,CSARKGGGNSEAFF,TGCAGTGCTAGGAAGGGGGGCGGGAACTCAGAAGCTTTCTTT
few,TRBV6-6,.,TRBJ1-6,CASSKNRGSSYNSPLHF,TGTGCCAGCAGTAAGAACCGGGGGAGCTCCTATAATTCACCCCTCCACTTT
.,TRBV11-1,.,TRBJ2-5,CASSHLRGAETQYF,TGTGCCAGCAGCCATCTTCGGGGGGCAGAGACCCAGTACTTC
.,TRBV5-1,TRBD1,TRBJ2-3,CASSRGTELSTDTQYF,TGCGCCAGCAGCAGAGGGACAGAACTGAGCACAGATACGCAGTATTTT
.,TRBV10-3,TRBD2,TRBJ2-5,CAISSGLGEGETQYF,TGTGCCATCAGTTCGGGACTGGGGGAGGGAGAGACCCAGTACTTC